What follows is one T cell receptor (beta chain) and its context. A single record per CDR3 protein comes from TCRdb applying MiXCR to the 5' RACE reads. The data contain some 180,000 distinct CDR3 sequences, approximately 13% of them singletons. The sample comes from a study of T-cell memory formation after mild COVID-19. Trimming removed 6 bases from V and 4 bases from J; junction bases left unmatched: 13. CDR1 and CDR2 from the germline V gene are DFQATT and SNEGSKA (reference sequence). The CDR3 runs 15 residues. Sequencing was carried out using PBMCs or a T cell subset sorted from them (not recorded which). The origin of this receptor is a man aged 18-30 years who had mild COVID-19 (a few samples of this study predate the infection). Cell type and time point are not known. This rearrangement joins TRBV20-1 to TRBJ1-2; 8 bases fit TRBD1. DNA for the CDR3: TGCAGTGCCAAGGATACGGGACAGGCGGGCTATGGCTACACCTTC. It is translated as CSAKDTGQAGYGYTF.